This TCR beta chain was retrieved from a study of cytomegalovirus exposure and HLA in healthy donors. Overall study context: Unique TCR beta sequences numbering about 100 million came from around 180 million T cells in an earlier analysis. Study-level results: The authors considered a cluster of highly shared sequence variants likely to be a sequencing artifact. Most TCR sequences showed up rarely, but some public TCRs showed up in many donors. When the data were analyzed later, several of the most significant clusters appeared to be linked to common viral pathogens.

PCR employed 60 Vbeta and 13 Jbeta primers. Sequencing used immunoSEQ multiplex PCR; TCRdb keeps in-frame clones, though not all of them. The sample has around 170,000 clones; around 76% are singletons. This clone was seen just once. Its antigen is undetermined. The CDR3 sequence is 15 residues long. In germline, CDR1 is SGDLS, CDR2 YYNGEE. V lost 0 bases and J lost 6; bases outside the gene matches: 4. The sample comprised PBMCs. The source of this sequence is a woman in her twenties or thirties in good health and CMV-seropositive. The chain couples TRBV9 to TRBJ2-2; the match to TRBD1 covers 8 bases. The CDR3 DNA sequence: TGTGCCAGCAGCGTAGATCTACAGGGGGCCGGGGAGCTGTTTTTT. It translates to CASSVDLQGAGELFF.